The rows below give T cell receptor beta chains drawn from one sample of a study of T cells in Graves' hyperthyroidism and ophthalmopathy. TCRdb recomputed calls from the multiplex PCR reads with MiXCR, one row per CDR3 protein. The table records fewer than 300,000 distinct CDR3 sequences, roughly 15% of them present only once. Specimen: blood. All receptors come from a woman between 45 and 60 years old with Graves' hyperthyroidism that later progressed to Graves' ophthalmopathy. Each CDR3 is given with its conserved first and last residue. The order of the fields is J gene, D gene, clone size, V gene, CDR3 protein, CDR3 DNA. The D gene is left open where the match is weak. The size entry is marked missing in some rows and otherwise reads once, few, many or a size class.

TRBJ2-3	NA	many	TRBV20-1	CSAKGGVGDTQYF	TGCAGTGCTAAAGGGGGGGTGGGAGATACGCAGTATTTT
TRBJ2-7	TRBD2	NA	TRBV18	CASSPLAGGHYEQYF	TGTGCCAGCTCACCCCTAGCGGGAGGGCACTACGAGCAGTACTTC
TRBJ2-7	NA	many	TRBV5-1	CASSWGSAAGYEQYF	TGCGCCAGCAGCTGGGGTAGCGCTGCGGGCTACGAGCAGTACTTC
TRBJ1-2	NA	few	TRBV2	CAYLAGAGGYTF	TGTGCCTATCTCGCGGGGGCTGGTGGCTACACCTTC
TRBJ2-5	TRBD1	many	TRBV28	CASSQRGQGSIQYF	TGTGCCAGCAGTCAAAGGGGACAGGGTTCGATCCAGTACTTC
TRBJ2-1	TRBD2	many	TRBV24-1	CATSDFSGTSYNEQFF	TGTGCCACCAGTGATTTTAGCGGGACCTCCTACAATGAGCAGTTCTTC
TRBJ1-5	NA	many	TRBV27	CASRPQGGDQPQHF	TGTGCCAGCAGACCACAGGGTGGGGATCAGCCCCAGCATTTT
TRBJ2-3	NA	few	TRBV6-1	CASTGGVDTQYF	TGTGCCAGCACCGGAGGTGTAGATACGCAGTATTTT
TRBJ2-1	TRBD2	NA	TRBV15	CATTQSSGSFDEQFF	TGTGCCACAACGCAAAGTAGCGGGAGTTTCGATGAGCAGTTCTTC
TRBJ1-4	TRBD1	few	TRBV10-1	CSGDRDEKLFF	TGCAGCGGTGACAGGGATGAAAAACTGTTTTTT
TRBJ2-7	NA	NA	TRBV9	CASSVGPRTGEQYF	TGTGCCAGCAGCGTAGGACCTCGGACGGGCGAGCAGTACTTC
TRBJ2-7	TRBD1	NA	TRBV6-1	CASSPGQGSPKEF	TGTGCCAGCAGTCCGGGACAGGGTTCCCCGAAAGAGTTC
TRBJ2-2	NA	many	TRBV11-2	CASQWGENTGELFF	TGTGCCAGCCAATGGGGGGAGAACACCGGGGAGCTGTTTTTT
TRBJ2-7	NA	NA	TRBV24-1	CATSDFRSTGNEQYF	TGTGCCACCAGTGACTTCCGATCCACAGGGAACGAGCAGTACTTC
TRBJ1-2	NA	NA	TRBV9	CASSVSLPTGNYGYTF	TGTGCCAGCAGCGTTTCTCTTCCTACAGGGAACTATGGCTACACCTTC
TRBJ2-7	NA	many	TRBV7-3	CASSLGAALRREQYF	TGTGCCAGCAGCTTAGGAGCGGCCCTCCGTCGGGAGCAGTACTTC
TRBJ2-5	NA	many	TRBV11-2	CASSSLGETQYF	TGTGCCAGCAGCTCACTCGGTGAGACCCAGTACTTC
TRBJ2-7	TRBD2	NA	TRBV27	CASSLSATSGSAGEQYF	TGTGCCAGCAGTTTATCCGCAACTAGCGGGAGTGCTGGCGAGCAGTACTTC
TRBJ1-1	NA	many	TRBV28	CASTISLSNTEAFF	TGTGCCAGCACCATCTCACTTTCGAACACTGAAGCTTTCTTT
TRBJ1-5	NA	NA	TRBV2	CASSDNNQPQHF	TGTGCCAGCAGCGATAACAATCAGCCCCAGCATTTT
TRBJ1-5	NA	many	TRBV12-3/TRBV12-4	CASSFSGEPQHF	TGTGCCAGCAGTTTTTCAGGGGAGCCCCAGCATTTT
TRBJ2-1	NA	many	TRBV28	CASNYGYEQFF	TGTGCCAGCAACTACGGATATGAGCAGTTCTTC
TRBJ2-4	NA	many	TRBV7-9	CASSFPGRDADIQYF	TGTGCCAGCAGCTTCCCCGGCCGGGACGCAGACATTCAGTACTTC
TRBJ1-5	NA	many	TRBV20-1	CSARQTNQPQHF	TGCAGTGCTCGACAGACCAATCAGCCCCAGCATTTT
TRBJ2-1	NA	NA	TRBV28	CASRVGRRDVLNNEQFF	TGTGCCAGCAGGGTAGGGCGCCGGGACGTCTTAAACAATGAGCAGTTCTTC
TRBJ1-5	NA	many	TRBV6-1	CASSPTGPSGNQPQHF	TGTGCCAGCAGTCCTACGGGCCCCTCGGGCAATCAGCCCCAGCATTTT
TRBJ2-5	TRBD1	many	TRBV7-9	CASSLGIRDRAQETQYF	TGTGCCAGCAGCTTAGGAATTCGAGACAGGGCCCAAGAGACCCAGTACTTC